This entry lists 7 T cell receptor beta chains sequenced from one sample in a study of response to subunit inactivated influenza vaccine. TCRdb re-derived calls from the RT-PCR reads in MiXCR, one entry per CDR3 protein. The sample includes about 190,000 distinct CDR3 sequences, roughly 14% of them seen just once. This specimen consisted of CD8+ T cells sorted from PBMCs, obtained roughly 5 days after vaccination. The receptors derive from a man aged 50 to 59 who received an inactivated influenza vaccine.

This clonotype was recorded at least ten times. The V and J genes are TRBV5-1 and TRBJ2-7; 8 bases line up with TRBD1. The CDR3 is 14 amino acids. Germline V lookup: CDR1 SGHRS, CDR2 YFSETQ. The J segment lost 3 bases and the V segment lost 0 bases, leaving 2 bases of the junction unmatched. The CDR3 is CASSLGDRSYEQYF. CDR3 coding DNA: TGCGCCAGCAGCTTGGGGGACAGGAGCTACGAGCAGTACTTC.

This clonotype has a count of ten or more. CDR3 bases: TGTGCCAGCAGCTTATCCCCGGGTAGCACCGGGGAGCTGTTTTTT. It specifies CASSLSPGSTGELFF. This rearrangement joins TRBV7-6 to TRBJ2-2; no definite D call. Germline lookup yields CDR1 SGHVS and CDR2 FNYEAQ. This CDR3 has 15 residues. V was pared by 2 bases and J by 4 bases, with 11 bases between.

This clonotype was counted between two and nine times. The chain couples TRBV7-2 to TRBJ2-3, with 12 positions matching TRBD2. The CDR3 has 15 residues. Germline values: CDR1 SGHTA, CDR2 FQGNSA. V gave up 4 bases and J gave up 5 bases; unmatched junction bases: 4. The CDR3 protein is CASSYLAGGQDTQYF. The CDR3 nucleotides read TGTGCCAGCAGCTATCTAGCGGGGGGGCAAGATACGCAGTATTTT.

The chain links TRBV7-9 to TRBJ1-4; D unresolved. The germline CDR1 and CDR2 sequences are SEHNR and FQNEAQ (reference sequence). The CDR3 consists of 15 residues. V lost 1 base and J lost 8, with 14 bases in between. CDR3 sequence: CASSLEASSREKLFF. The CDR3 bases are TGTGCCAGCAGCTTAGAGGCCAGCTCTAGAGAAAAACTGTTTTTT.

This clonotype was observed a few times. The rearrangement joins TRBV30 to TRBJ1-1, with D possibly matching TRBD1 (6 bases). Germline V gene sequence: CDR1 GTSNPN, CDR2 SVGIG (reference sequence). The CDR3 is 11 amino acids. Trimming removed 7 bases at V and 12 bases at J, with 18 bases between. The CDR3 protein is CAFNTGRLTFF. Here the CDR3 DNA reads TGTGCCTTTAACACAGGGAGGCTGACTTTCTTT.

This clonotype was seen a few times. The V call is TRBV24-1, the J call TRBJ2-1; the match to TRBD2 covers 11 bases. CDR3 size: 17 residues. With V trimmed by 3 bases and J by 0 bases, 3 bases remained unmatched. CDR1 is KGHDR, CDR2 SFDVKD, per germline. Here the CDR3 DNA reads TGTGCCACCAGTGATCATGGACTAGCGGGCTCCTACAATGAGCAGTTCTTC. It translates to CATSDHGLAGSYNEQFF.

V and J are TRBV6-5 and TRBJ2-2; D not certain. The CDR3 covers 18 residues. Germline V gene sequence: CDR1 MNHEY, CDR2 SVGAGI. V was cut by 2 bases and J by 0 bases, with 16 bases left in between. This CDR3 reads CASSYVGPPSSNTGELFF. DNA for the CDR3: TGTGCCAGCAGTTACGTTGGGCCTCCGAGCTCGAACACCGGGGAGCTGTTTTTT.